This TCR beta chain was retrieved from a study of a mutant IDH1 vaccine in newly diagnosed glioma. Study-wide context: Vaccines began 4-6 weeks after radiotherapy alone, or with temozolomide cycles.

Germline values: CDR1 SGHTA, CDR2 FQGNSA. Germline trimming cut 3 bases from V and 5 bases from J; bases unmatched to any gene: 9. The CDR3 spans 15 residues. Indicated time point: week 35, safety follow-up. Every vaccine dose comprised 300 ug of mutant IDH1 20-mer peptide plus topical imiquimod. Notes on this clone: Antigen: not known.

Produced via immunoSEQ multiplex PCR; TCRdb's table is partial and in-frame only. The sample includes about 58,000 clones, roughly 81% of them seen just once. V and J are TRBV7-2 and TRBJ2-7; 8 nucleotides align to TRBD2. The specimen comprised PBMCs, sampled from a glioma patient whose treatment included an IDH1 peptide vaccine. This TCR was recovered from a middle-aged man with glioma. The CDR3 sequence: CASSFPGGGNNEQYF. For the CDR3, the DNA is TGTGCCAGCAGCTTCCCCGGGGGGGGTAACAACGAGCAGTACTTC.